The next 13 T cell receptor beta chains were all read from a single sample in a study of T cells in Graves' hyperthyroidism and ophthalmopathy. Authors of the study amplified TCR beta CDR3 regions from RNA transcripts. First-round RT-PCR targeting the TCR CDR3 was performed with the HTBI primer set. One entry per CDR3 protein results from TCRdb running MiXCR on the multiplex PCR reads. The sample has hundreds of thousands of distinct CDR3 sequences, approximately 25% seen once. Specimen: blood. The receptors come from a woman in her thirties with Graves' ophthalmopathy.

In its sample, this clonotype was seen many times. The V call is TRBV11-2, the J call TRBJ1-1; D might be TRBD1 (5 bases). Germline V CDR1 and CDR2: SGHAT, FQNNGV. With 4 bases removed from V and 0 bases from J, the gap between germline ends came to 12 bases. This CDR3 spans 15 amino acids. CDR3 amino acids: CASSSPQGMNTEAFF. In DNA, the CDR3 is TGTGCCAGCAGCTCACCGCAGGGTATGAACACTGAAGCTTTCTTT.

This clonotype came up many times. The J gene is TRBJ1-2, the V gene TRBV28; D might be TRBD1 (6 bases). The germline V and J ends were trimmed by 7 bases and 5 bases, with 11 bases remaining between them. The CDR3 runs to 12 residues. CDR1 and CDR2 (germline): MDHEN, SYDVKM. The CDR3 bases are TGTGCCAGCACGGCCGGACAGTATGGCTACACCTTC. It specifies CASTAGQYGYTF.

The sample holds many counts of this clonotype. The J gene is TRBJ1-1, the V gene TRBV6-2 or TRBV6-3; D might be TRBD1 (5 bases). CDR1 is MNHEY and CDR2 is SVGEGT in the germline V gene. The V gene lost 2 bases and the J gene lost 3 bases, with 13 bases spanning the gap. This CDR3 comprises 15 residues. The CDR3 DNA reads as TGTGCCAGCAGTTACCCGGGACGGTGGGACACTGAAGCTTTCTTT. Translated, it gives CASSYPGRWDTEAFF.

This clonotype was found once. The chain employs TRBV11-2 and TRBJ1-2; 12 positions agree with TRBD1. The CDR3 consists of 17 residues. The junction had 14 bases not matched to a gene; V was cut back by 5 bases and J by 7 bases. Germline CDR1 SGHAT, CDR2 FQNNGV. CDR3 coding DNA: TGTGCCAGCAGCCGGGACAGGGGGCGCGGTCAGGTGTTTGGCTACACCTTC. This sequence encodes CASSRDRGRGQVFGYTF.

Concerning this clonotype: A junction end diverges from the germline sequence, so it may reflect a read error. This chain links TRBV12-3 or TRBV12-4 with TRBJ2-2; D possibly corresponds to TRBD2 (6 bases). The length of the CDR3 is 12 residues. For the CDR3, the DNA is TGTGCCAGCAGGCACGGGACCGGGGGGCTGTTTTTT. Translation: CASRHGTGGLFF.

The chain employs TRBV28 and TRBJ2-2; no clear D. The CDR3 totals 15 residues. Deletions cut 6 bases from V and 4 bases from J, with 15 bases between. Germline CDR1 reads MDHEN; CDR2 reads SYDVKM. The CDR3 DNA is TGTGCCAGCAGCCCCACTTTTGGCGGCACCGGGGAGCTGTTTTTT. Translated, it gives CASSPTFGGTGELFF.

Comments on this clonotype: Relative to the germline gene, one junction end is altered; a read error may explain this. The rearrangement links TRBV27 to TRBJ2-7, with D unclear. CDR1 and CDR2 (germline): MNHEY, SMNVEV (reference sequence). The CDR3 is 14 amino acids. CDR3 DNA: TGTGCCAGCAGTTCCCCTTTCAGCTTGTACGATCAGTACTTC. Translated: CASSSPFSLYDQYF.

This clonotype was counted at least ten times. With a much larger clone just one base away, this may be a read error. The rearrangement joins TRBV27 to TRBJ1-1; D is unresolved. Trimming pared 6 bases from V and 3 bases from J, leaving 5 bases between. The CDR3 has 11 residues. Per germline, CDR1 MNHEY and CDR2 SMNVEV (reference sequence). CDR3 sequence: CASRTDTEAFF. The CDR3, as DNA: TGTGCCAGCAGGACGGACACTGAAGCTTTCTTT.

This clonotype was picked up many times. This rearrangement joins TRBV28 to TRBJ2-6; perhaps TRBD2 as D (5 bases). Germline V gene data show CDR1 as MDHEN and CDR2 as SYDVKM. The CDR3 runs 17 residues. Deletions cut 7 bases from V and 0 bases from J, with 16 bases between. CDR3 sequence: CASTSGRVSSGANVLTF. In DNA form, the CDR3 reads TGTGCCAGCACCAGCGGACGGGTTAGCTCTGGGGCCAACGTCCTGACTTTC.

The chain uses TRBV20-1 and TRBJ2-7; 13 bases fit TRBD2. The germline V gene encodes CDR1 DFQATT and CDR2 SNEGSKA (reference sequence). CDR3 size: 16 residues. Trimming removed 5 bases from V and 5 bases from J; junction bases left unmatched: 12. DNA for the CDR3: TGCAGTGCTTCCCGGACTAGCGGGAGAGTCGGCGACGAGCAGTACTTC. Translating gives CSASRTSGRVGDEQYF.

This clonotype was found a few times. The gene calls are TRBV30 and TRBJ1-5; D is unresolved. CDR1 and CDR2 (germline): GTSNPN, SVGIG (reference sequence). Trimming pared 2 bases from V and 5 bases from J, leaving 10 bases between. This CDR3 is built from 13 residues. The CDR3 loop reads CAWSWGDDQPQHF. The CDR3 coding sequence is TGTGCCTGGAGTTGGGGAGACGATCAGCCCCAGCATTTT.

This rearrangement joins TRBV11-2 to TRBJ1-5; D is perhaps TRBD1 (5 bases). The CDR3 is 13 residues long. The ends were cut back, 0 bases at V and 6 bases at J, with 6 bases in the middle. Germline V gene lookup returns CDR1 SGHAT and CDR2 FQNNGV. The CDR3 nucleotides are TGTGCCAGCAGCTTAGAGGGGGTTCAGCCCCAGCATTTT. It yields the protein CASSLEGVQPQHF.

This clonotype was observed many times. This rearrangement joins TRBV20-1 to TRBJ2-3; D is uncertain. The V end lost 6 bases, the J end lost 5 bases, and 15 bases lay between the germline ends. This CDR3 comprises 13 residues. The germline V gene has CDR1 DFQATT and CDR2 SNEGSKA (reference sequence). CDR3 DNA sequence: TGCAGTGCCCCACGTACGATGGGAGATACGCAGTATTTT. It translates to CSAPRTMGDTQYF.